This T cell receptor beta chain stems from a study of OX40 agonist ivuxolimab in advanced cancers. Method: immunoSEQ multiplex PCR; TCRdb's copy keeps in-frame clones and lacks some. Seen here are over 100,000 clones, about 92% observed once, and the top ten hold approximately 0.99%. The sequence derives from an adult with an advanced solid tumor such as melanoma, head and neck, liver or kidney cancer. The source material was CD4+ or CD8+ T cells sorted from blood, sampled in a trial of the OX40 agonist ivuxolimab.

CDR3 sequence: CASSPQGQGTGANVLTF. The CDR3 DNA reads TGTGCCAGCAGCCCCCAGGGACAGGGAACTGGGGCCAACGTCCTGACTTTC. V and J are TRBV7-8 and TRBJ2-6, with TRBD1 identical over 9 bases. Germline-derived CDR1 and CDR2 are SGHVS and FQNEAQ. The V segment lost 5 bases and the J segment 2 bases; nucleotides outside the gene matches: 7. The CDR3 totals 17 residues.